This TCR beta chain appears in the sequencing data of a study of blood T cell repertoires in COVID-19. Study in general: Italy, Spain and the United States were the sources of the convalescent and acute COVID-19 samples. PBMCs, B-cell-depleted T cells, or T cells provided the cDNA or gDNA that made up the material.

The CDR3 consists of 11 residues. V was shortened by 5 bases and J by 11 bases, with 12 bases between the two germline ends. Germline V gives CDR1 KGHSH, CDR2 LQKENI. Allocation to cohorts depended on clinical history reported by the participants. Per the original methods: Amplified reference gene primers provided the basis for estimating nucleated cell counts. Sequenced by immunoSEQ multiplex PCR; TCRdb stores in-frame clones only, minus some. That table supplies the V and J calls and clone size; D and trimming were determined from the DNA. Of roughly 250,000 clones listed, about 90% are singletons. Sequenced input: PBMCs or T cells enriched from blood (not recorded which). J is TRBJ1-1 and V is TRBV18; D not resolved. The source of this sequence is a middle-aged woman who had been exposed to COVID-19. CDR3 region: CASSFGEDAFF. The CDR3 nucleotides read TGTGCCAGCTCATTTGGGGAGGATGCTTTCTTT.